This is a list of T cell receptor beta chains from one sample in a study of blood T cell repertoires in COVID-19. TCRdb's copy holds only in-frame clones and misses some; the assay was immunoSEQ multiplex PCR. The sample shows about 490,000 clones, around 85% of them seen only once. Sequencing input: peripheral blood. These receptors were obtained from a human donor in a cohort sampled during active COVID-19. CDR3s include the opening cysteine and the closing phenylalanine or tryptophan. The D gene is left open where the match is weak. Part of the rows lack a size; the others show once, few, many or a class for expanded clones.

CDR3 DNA: TGTGCCAGCAGCACCCAATATGCACGGGAAAGGTGCTCCTACGAGCAGTACTTC; CDR3 protein: CASSTQYARERCSYEQYF; J gene: TRBJ2-7; D gene: NA; clone size: NA; V gene: TRBV21-1
CDR3 DNA: TGTGCCAGCAGCCAAGGAGGAGCGGCGAACACCGGGGAGCTGTTTTTT; CDR3 protein: CASSQGGAANTGELFF; J gene: TRBJ2-2; D gene: NA; clone size: NA; V gene: TRBV3-1/TRBV3-2
CDR3 DNA: TGTGCCAGTCAACAACTAGCGGGAGATACGCAGTATTTT; CDR3 protein: CASQQLAGDTQYF; J gene: TRBJ2-3; D gene: TRBD2; clone size: NA; V gene: TRBV19
CDR3 DNA: TGTGCCAGCGCGAGCGGCTCTGGGGCCAACGTCCTGACTTTC; CDR3 protein: CASASGSGANVLTF; J gene: TRBJ2-6; D gene: NA; clone size: NA; V gene: TRBV7-3
CDR3 DNA: TGCGCCAGCAGCAGGACTAGCGGAGCCCGCACAGATACGCAGTATTTT; CDR3 protein: CASSRTSGARTDTQYF; J gene: TRBJ2-3; D gene: TRBD2; clone size: NA; V gene: TRBV5-1
CDR3 DNA: TGTGCCAGCAGCTGGGCCAGTAACACCGGGGAGCTGTTTTTT; CDR3 protein: CASSWASNTGELFF; J gene: TRBJ2-2; D gene: NA; clone size: NA; V gene: TRBV11-3
CDR3 DNA: TGTGCCAGCAGTTTGGGACTAGCGGCCTACGAGCAGTACTTC; CDR3 protein: CASSLGLAAYEQYF; J gene: TRBJ2-7; D gene: TRBD2; clone size: NA; V gene: TRBV2
CDR3 DNA: TGTGCCAGCAGCCAAGCTAGCTCCGGTCCCACCTACGAGCAGTACTTC; CDR3 protein: CASSQASSGPTYEQYF; J gene: TRBJ2-7; D gene: NA; clone size: NA; V gene: TRBV14
CDR3 DNA: TGTGCCAGCAGCTTGACCGGGACAGTGATGAACACTGAAGCTTTCTTT; CDR3 protein: CASSLTGTVMNTEAFF; J gene: TRBJ1-1; D gene: TRBD1; clone size: NA; V gene: TRBV5-8
CDR3 DNA: TGCGCCAGCAGCTTGGTGCTAGCAAACGAGCAGTACTTC; CDR3 protein: CASSLVLANEQYF; J gene: TRBJ2-7; D gene: NA; clone size: NA; V gene: TRBV5-1
CDR3 DNA: TGTGCCAGTATTGGGGGAGGAGCCTACAATGAGCAGTTCTTC; CDR3 protein: CASIGGGAYNEQFF; J gene: TRBJ2-1; D gene: NA; clone size: NA; V gene: TRBV27
CDR3 DNA: TGTGCCAGCAGTTACAGCTCGACAGGGCGATCCTACGAGCAGTACTTC; CDR3 protein: CASSYSSTGRSYEQYF; J gene: TRBJ2-7; D gene: TRBD1; clone size: NA; V gene: TRBV6-5
CDR3 DNA: TGTGCCAGCAGCAAAGCAGTTGGCAGGGGGCCTGGGGCCAACGTCCTGACTTTC; CDR3 protein: CASSKAVGRGPGANVLTF; J gene: TRBJ2-6; D gene: NA; clone size: NA; V gene: TRBV21-1
CDR3 DNA: TGCGCCAGCAGCCTAGGGGGTAAAACTAATGAAAAACTGTTTTTT; CDR3 protein: CASSLGGKTNEKLFF; J gene: TRBJ1-4; D gene: NA; clone size: once; V gene: TRBV4-3
CDR3 DNA: TGTGCCAGTAGTAACTGGGACAGGCCCACAGATACGCAGTATTTT; CDR3 protein: CASSNWDRPTDTQYF; J gene: TRBJ2-3; D gene: TRBD1; clone size: once; V gene: TRBV19
CDR3 DNA: TGCGCCAGCAGCGTAACAGGGACCGGGGCCAACGTCCTGACTTTC; CDR3 protein: CASSVTGTGANVLTF; J gene: TRBJ2-6; D gene: NA; clone size: NA; V gene: TRBV5-1
CDR3 DNA: TGTGCCTGGGGGGACTGGAGGAATTCACCCCTCCACTTT; CDR3 protein: CAWGDWRNSPLHF; J gene: TRBJ1-6; D gene: NA; clone size: NA; V gene: TRBV30
CDR3 DNA: TGCGCCAGCAGCCAAGTAGGGGGGCGGGGGCCTCTCTTT; CDR3 protein: CASSQVGGRGPLF; J gene: TRBJ1-1; D gene: NA; clone size: NA; V gene: TRBV4-1
CDR3 DNA: TGCGCCAGCAGCCAAACAGGGGGCTGGCAAGAGACCCAGTACTTC; CDR3 protein: CASSQTGGWQETQYF; J gene: TRBJ2-5; D gene: TRBD1; clone size: NA; V gene: TRBV5-1
CDR3 DNA: TGTGCCAGCAACAGGGGACCTGGGGCCAACGTCCTGACTTTC; CDR3 protein: CASNRGPGANVLTF; J gene: TRBJ2-6; D gene: TRBD1; clone size: NA; V gene: TRBV6-5
CDR3 DNA: TGTGCCAGCAGCCGACCCCCATGGGACAGGGGGTTGGCTTCACCCCTCCACTTT; CDR3 protein: CASSRPPWDRGLASPLHF; J gene: TRBJ1-6; D gene: TRBD1; clone size: NA; V gene: TRBV6-2/TRBV6-3
CDR3 DNA: TGTGCCAGCAGCCGGGGGGGGACCTACAATGAGCAGTTCTTC; CDR3 protein: CASSRGGTYNEQFF; J gene: TRBJ2-1; D gene: TRBD2; clone size: few; V gene: TRBV4-2
CDR3 DNA: TGTGCCAGCAGCTTTGGTGCGGGGGACGGCAATCAGCCCCAGCATTTT; CDR3 protein: CASSFGAGDGNQPQHF; J gene: TRBJ1-5; D gene: NA; clone size: NA; V gene: TRBV7-9
CDR3 DNA: TGTGCCAGCAGCTTAGTCTACAGCTCCTACGAGCAGTACTTC; CDR3 protein: CASSLVYSSYEQYF; J gene: TRBJ2-7; D gene: NA; clone size: once; V gene: TRBV11-2
CDR3 DNA: TGCGCCAGCAGCCCGGACAGCTTGAACACTGAAGCTTTCTTT; CDR3 protein: CASSPDSLNTEAFF; J gene: TRBJ1-1; D gene: NA; clone size: NA; V gene: TRBV5-1
CDR3 DNA: TGTGCCAGCAGCTTAAATAGACTAGCGTCCTACGAGCAGTACTTC; CDR3 protein: CASSLNRLASYEQYF; J gene: TRBJ2-7; D gene: TRBD2; clone size: NA; V gene: TRBV11-2
CDR3 DNA: TGTGCCAGCAGTTTCCCAGGGGGGTCCTACAATGAGCAGTTCTTC; CDR3 protein: CASSFPGGSYNEQFF; J gene: TRBJ2-1; D gene: NA; clone size: NA; V gene: TRBV6-2/TRBV6-3
CDR3 DNA: TGCGCCAGCAGCTTGGCCGGGGGGCGGGAAACTGAAGCTTTCTTT; CDR3 protein: CASSLAGGRETEAFF; J gene: TRBJ1-1; D gene: NA; clone size: NA; V gene: TRBV5-1
CDR3 DNA: TGTGCCAGCAGCAATGTTTTGGGCCATGAGCAGTTCTTC; CDR3 protein: CASSNVLGHEQFF; J gene: TRBJ2-1; D gene: NA; clone size: NA; V gene: TRBV21-1
CDR3 DNA: TGCGCCAGCTCCACTTCTACAAGGACTAGCGGGAGGGGAACACCCGTCCTGACTTTC; CDR3 protein: CASSTSTRTSGRGTPVLTF; J gene: TRBJ2-6; D gene: TRBD2; clone size: NA; V gene: TRBV5-1
CDR3 DNA: TGTGCCAGCAGCTTGGCCGGGACTAGCGGGATAGGGGAGCTGTTTTTT; CDR3 protein: CASSLAGTSGIGELFF; J gene: TRBJ2-2; D gene: TRBD2; clone size: NA; V gene: TRBV5-4
CDR3 DNA: TGTGCCAGCAGTACCCACACTGGGGCCAACGTCCTGACTTTC; CDR3 protein: CASSTHTGANVLTF; J gene: TRBJ2-6; D gene: NA; clone size: NA; V gene: TRBV28
CDR3 DNA: TGTGCCAGCAGCCATCACAGGGGCCCAGATACGCAGTATTTT; CDR3 protein: CASSHHRGPDTQYF; J gene: TRBJ2-3; D gene: TRBD1; clone size: NA; V gene: TRBV3-1/TRBV3-2
CDR3 DNA: TGTGCCAGCAGCCCCGACAGGGCATTTCAGCCCCAGCATTTT; CDR3 protein: CASSPDRAFQPQHF; J gene: TRBJ1-5; D gene: TRBD1; clone size: once; V gene: TRBV6-5
CDR3 DNA: TGCGCCAGCAGCTTGGAGGGGCCCGGGGAGCTGTTTTTT; CDR3 protein: CASSLEGPGELFF; J gene: TRBJ2-2; D gene: NA; clone size: once; V gene: TRBV5-1
CDR3 DNA: TGTGCCAGCAGGCGCTCTCAGGTATTGACGCCCCAGCATTTT; CDR3 protein: CASRRSQVLTPQHF; J gene: TRBJ1-5; D gene: NA; clone size: NA; V gene: TRBV28
CDR3 DNA: TGTGCCACCAGACTTAGCTTTGGGCATTTGGGGAGGAGAGATACGCAGTATTTT; CDR3 protein: CATRLSFGHLGRRDTQYF; J gene: TRBJ2-3; D gene: NA; clone size: NA; V gene: TRBV24-1
CDR3 DNA: TGTGCCAGCAGCGAGGGACTAGCGGGAGGGACGGGCAATGAGCAGTTCTTC; CDR3 protein: CASSEGLAGGTGNEQFF; J gene: TRBJ2-1; D gene: TRBD2; clone size: NA; V gene: TRBV3-1/TRBV3-2
CDR3 DNA: TGTGCCAGCAGCGTTGGACAGGGGGAGTGGGGCTACACCTTC; CDR3 protein: CASSVGQGEWGYTF; J gene: TRBJ1-2; D gene: TRBD1; clone size: few; V gene: TRBV9
CDR3 DNA: TGTGCCAGCAGTTTCCTAGATACGCAGTATTTT; CDR3 protein: CASSFLDTQYF; J gene: TRBJ2-3; D gene: NA; clone size: NA; V gene: TRBV12-3/TRBV12-4
CDR3 DNA: TGTGCCAGCAGTGACCCCAGGACAATGACCTACGAGCAGTACTTC; CDR3 protein: CASSDPRTMTYEQYF; J gene: TRBJ2-7; D gene: NA; clone size: once; V gene: TRBV6-2/TRBV6-3
CDR3 DNA: TGTGCTAGCAGCCCGACAGGGGTAGGAAACACCATATATTTT; CDR3 protein: CASSPTGVGNTIYF; J gene: TRBJ1-3; D gene: TRBD1; clone size: NA; V gene: TRBV7-7
CDR3 DNA: TGTGCCAGTAGTAGCGGGAGGGCCGGGGAGCTGTTTTTT; CDR3 protein: CASSSGRAGELFF; J gene: TRBJ2-2; D gene: TRBD2; clone size: NA; V gene: TRBV19
CDR3 DNA: TGTGCCAGCAGTGACCTCTTATTTGGACTAGCGGGAGGATCTGGGGAGCTGTTTTTT; CDR3 protein: CASSDLLFGLAGGSGELFF; J gene: TRBJ2-2; D gene: TRBD2; clone size: few; V gene: TRBV2
CDR3 DNA: TGTGCCAGTAGCCCGGGACAGAACACCGGGGAGCTGTTTTTT; CDR3 protein: CASSPGQNTGELFF; J gene: TRBJ2-2; D gene: NA; clone size: NA; V gene: TRBV19
CDR3 DNA: TGTGCCAGCACCCTCCGCACCGGGGAGCTGTTTTTT; CDR3 protein: CASTLRTGELFF; J gene: TRBJ2-2; D gene: NA; clone size: NA; V gene: TRBV28
CDR3 DNA: TGTGCCTGGAGGAGGGACAGGGCTAGCTCCGGCGAGCAGTACTTC; CDR3 protein: CAWRRDRASSGEQYF; J gene: TRBJ2-7; D gene: TRBD1; clone size: NA; V gene: TRBV30
CDR3 DNA: TGTGCCAGCAGCTCTCAGGGCTGGGACACTGAAGCTTTCTTT; CDR3 protein: CASSSQGWDTEAFF; J gene: TRBJ1-1; D gene: NA; clone size: once; V gene: TRBV5-4
CDR3 DNA: TGTGCCTGGGGTTTGGGGCTTAGCACAGATACGCAGTATTTT; CDR3 protein: CAWGLGLSTDTQYF; J gene: TRBJ2-3; D gene: NA; clone size: NA; V gene: TRBV30
CDR3 DNA: TGTGCCAGCAGCCAAGGGGGAGGGGCCTACGAGCAGTACTTC; CDR3 protein: CASSQGGGAYEQYF; J gene: TRBJ2-7; D gene: TRBD2; clone size: NA; V gene: TRBV4-2